Sequencing of this T cell receptor (beta chain) was carried out in a study of T cells after yellow fever vaccination. For TCR, cDNA came from 5'RACE template switching, which added a universal primer site and UMIs. TCRdb reanalysed the 5' RACE reads using MiXCR and keeps one entry per CDR3 protein. The sample has about 310,000 distinct CDR3 sequences, approximately 3.8% seen once. The germline CDR1 and CDR2 sequences are LNHDA and SQIVND (reference sequence). The CDR3 has 15 residues. Trimming shortened V by 5 bases and J by 0 bases, and 13 bases separated the two germline ends. Concerning this clonotype: Its matching antigen is unknown.

Study results and caveats: Highly abundant clonotypes carried over from the bulk population could end up in FACS-sorted repertoires as contaminants. Among all clonotypes, a small share was observed in both CD4 and CD8 compartments.

This chain links TRBV19 with TRBJ1-1, with a possible D match to TRBD1 (6 bases). The material sequenced was PBMCs, taken on the day of the yellow fever booster vaccination. This TCR was sampled from a man younger than 30 who received the YFV17D yellow fever vaccine. This CDR3 is CASSWGHLLNTEAFF. The CDR3 nucleotides read TGTGCCAGTAGTTGGGGACATCTTCTGAACACTGAAGCTTTCTTT.